The source of this T cell receptor (beta chain) is a study of T cell repertoires in cytomegalovirus infection (dated by TCRdb to the late 2010s). About the investigation overall: Donor HLA type was relevant to the analysis, because carriage of CMV infection together with the matching HLA type was indicated by public TCR beta signatures.

This clonotype was seen a few times. The target of this receptor is not known. No qualities accompany the bases; no much larger clone lies one base away. Study-level results and caveats: In both this cohort and an independent cohort of some 370 donors, the cumulative frequency of public TCR beta family members distinguished carriers of CMV infection plus the relevant HLA type. The ex vivo response was dominated by HLA-C-restricted CMV-specific TCR beta clonotypes, which also provided the single most frequent clonotype in two of eight donors.

These reads were obtained on an Illumina HiSeq 1500. TCRdb applied fastp at Q25 and MiXCR to the public reads, then kept only in-frame beta chains. Each entry is one CDR3 protein sequence, shown with its most common DNA and genes. The sample table shows around 290,000 distinct CDR3 sequences, and about 25% are seen once. Around 14% of the sample is in the top ten clones. The clonotype originates from a human donor in good health (CMV status not recorded). Some clones in this sample may be carry-over from other donors' samples. Sequencing was carried out using PBMCs.

The DNA sequence is TGTGCCAGCAGCTTAAGGCAGTTTCAGGGGGCCACAGATACGCAGTATTTT. It translates as CASSLRQFQGATDTQYF. The V gene is TRBV7-9 and the J gene is TRBJ2-3, and TRBD1 matches 8 of the central bases. CDR1 and CDR2 (SEHNR, FQNEAQ) derive from the germline V gene (reference sequence). V trim: 2 bases; J trim: 2 bases; unmatched bases: 9. Measured from the cysteine to the phenylalanine, the CDR3 is 17 residues long. Solely the CDR3 DNA is kept, with 51 bases framed from the first base.